The present entry profiles one T cell receptor beta chain with its context. No antigen is known for it. TCRdb reanalysed the reads using MiXCR and keeps one entry per CDR3 protein. The data contain some 440,000 distinct CDR3 sequences, roughly 30% of them singletons. The sample belongs to a study of T cell repertoires in cytomegalovirus infection. Looking at the study overall: CMV infection and matching HLA type were both indicated by public TCR beta signatures.

General observations from the study: The study found HLA-C-restricted CMV-specific TCR beta clonotypes dominating the ex vivo response. Summed public TCR beta family frequency identified CMV carriers bearing the relevant HLA.

The receptor was derived from a human donor in good health (CMV status not recorded). Some clones in this sample may be carry-over from other donors' samples. Sequences were obtained from PBMCs.

CDR3 sequence reads: CASSTQTTMNTEAFF. CDR3 coding DNA: TGTGCCAGTAGTACACAGACTACCATGAACACTGAAGCTTTCTTT. The chain combines TRBV19 with TRBJ1-1; D ambiguous. With 4 bases removed from V and 0 bases from J, the gap between germline ends came to 12 bases. This CDR3 comprises 15 residues. CDR1 is LNHDA, CDR2 SQIVND, per germline (reference sequence).